These 9 T cell receptor beta chains share one sample of origin, sequenced in a study of T cell responses to AZD1222 COVID-19 vaccine. Sequencing was performed with immunoSEQ multiplex PCR; in TCRdb, only in-frame clones are kept and a portion is missing. The table has about 160,000 clones, about 91% seen once; the top ten hold around 4.4%. Sequenced here: peripheral blood, sampled on day 0 of AZD1222 vaccination. These TCRs come from an adult in good health.

This chain's CDR3 is CASSYTSGSSYNEQFF. The CDR3 DNA follows: TGTGCCAGCAGCTATACTAGCGGGAGCTCCTACAATGAGCAGTTCTTC. The chain links TRBV11-3 to TRBJ2-1; TRBD2 matches 11 bases. J lost 0 bases, V lost 4 bases, and 2 bases had no gene match. The CDR3 has 16 amino acids. Looked up from germline, CDR1 is SGHNT and CDR2 is YENEEA.

The chain couples TRBV9 to TRBJ1-5, with unresolved D. V shed 4 bases and J shed 3 bases, with 14 bases lying between them. The germline CDR1 and CDR2 sequences are SGDLS and YYNGEE. The CDR3 totals 15 residues. CDR3 loop: CASSPGGVTNQPQHF. For the CDR3, the DNA is TGTGCCAGCAGCCCCGGTGGAGTTACCAATCAGCCCCAGCATTTT.

This chain joins TRBV6-1 and TRBJ1-4, with D unresolved. There are 15 residues in the CDR3. V lost 3 bases and J lost 7, with 15 bases in between. Germline V gives CDR1 MNHNS, CDR2 SASEGT. In nucleotides, the CDR3 is TGTGCCAGCAGTGACCGGCCCTCCGGTATTGAAAAACTGTTTTTT. It codes for CASSDRPSGIEKLFF.

The J gene is TRBJ1-2, the V gene TRBV4-3; 10 bases are a match to TRBD1. The V gene end was trimmed by 4 bases and the J gene end by 2 bases; junction bases not matched to a gene: 7. The germline CDR1 and CDR2 sequences are LGHNA and YSLEER. CDR3 size: 16 residues. The CDR3 here is CASSRQTGGANYGYTF. CDR3 nucleotide sequence: TGCGCCAGCAGCCGCCAGACAGGGGGCGCAAACTATGGCTACACCTTC.

The V and J genes are TRBV6-1 and TRBJ2-1; 9 nucleotides match TRBD1. Germline trimming cut 3 bases from V and 2 bases from J; bases unmatched to any gene: 11. CDR1 and CDR2 from the germline V gene are MNHNS and SASEGT. The CDR3 is 18 amino acids. The CDR3 spells CASSDLRDRESAYNEQFF. CDR3 in DNA: TGTGCCAGCAGTGACCTCCGGGACAGGGAATCGGCCTACAATGAGCAGTTCTTC.

The gene calls are TRBV9 and TRBJ1-5; the D is unclear. The CDR3 has 15 residues. Germline V lookup: CDR1 SGDLS, CDR2 YYNGEE. V was shortened by 0 bases and J by 7 bases, with 14 bases between the two germline ends. CDR3 loop: CASSVGSGPGQPQHF. The CDR3, as DNA: TGTGCCAGCAGCGTAGGTTCGGGCCCGGGGCAGCCCCAGCATTTT.

J is TRBJ1-1 and V is TRBV10-1, with D perhaps matching TRBD1 (6 bases). Germline values: CDR1 WNHNN, CDR2 SYGVQD (reference sequence). The CDR3 sequence is 15 residues long. Trimming cost V 2 bases and J 4 bases, with 14 bases left between them. CDR3 sequence (DNA): TGCGCCAGCAGTGAGAACAGGGCGGCCGGCACTGAAGCTTTCTTT. Translating gives CASSENRAAGTEAFF.

The chain has TRBV5-4 and TRBJ2-7; D is possibly TRBD2 (6 bases). Germline assignment: CDR1 SGHNT and CDR2 YYREEE (reference sequence). This CDR3 contains 13 residues. Trimming removed 3 bases at V and 7 bases at J, with 14 bases between. The CDR3 DNA reads TGTGCCAGCAGCTGGGCGTCAGGGAGGGAGCAGTACTTC. It codes for CASSWASGREQYF. Based on the CDR3 plus reference TRBV5-4 and TRBJ2-7, the full variable domain is ETGVTQSPTHLIKTRGQQVTLRCSSQSGHNTVSWYQQALGQGPQFIFQYYREEENGRGNFPPRFSGLQFPNYSSELNVNALELDDSALYLCASSWASGREQYFGPGTRLTVT.

In its sample, this clone was seen once. The genes are TRBV30 and TRBJ2-1, with 12 bases identical to TRBD2. The V gene end was trimmed by 1 base and the J gene end by 7 bases; junction bases not matched to a gene: 2. The germline V gene encodes CDR1 GTSNPN and CDR2 SVGIG (reference sequence). This CDR3 comprises 14 residues. In DNA, the CDR3 is TGTGCCTGGAGTGCAGGGACTAGCGGGAATGAGCAGTTCTTC. It is translated as CAWSAGTSGNEQFF.